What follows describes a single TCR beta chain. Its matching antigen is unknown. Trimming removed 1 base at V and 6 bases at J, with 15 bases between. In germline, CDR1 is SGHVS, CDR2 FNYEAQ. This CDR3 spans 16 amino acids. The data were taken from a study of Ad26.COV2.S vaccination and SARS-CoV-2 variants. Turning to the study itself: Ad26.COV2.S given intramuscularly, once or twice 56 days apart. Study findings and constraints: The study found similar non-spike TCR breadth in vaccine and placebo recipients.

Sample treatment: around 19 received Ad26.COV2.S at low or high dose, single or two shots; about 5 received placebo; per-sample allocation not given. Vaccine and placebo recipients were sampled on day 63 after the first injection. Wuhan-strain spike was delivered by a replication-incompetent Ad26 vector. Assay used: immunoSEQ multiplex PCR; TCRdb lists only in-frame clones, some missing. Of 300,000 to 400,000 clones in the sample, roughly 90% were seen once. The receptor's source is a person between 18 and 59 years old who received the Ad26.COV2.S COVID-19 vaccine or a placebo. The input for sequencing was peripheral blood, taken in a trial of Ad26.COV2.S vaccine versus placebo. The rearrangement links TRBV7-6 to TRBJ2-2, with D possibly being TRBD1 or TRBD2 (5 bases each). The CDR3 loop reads CASSLVRGPGPGELFF. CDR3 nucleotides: TGTGCCAGCAGCTTAGTAAGGGGACCTGGTCCCGGGGAGCTGTTTTTT.